The 10 T cell receptor beta chains below all came from one sample that was sequenced in a study of Ad26.COV2.S vaccination and SARS-CoV-2 variants. Clones were sequenced by immunoSEQ multiplex PCR, and TCRdb holds only the in-frame ones, with some missing. The sample has approximately 340,000 clones; around 92% are singletons. Sequenced material: peripheral blood, taken after recovery from COVID-19. These receptors were taken from a human donor who had recovered from COVID-19.

V gene TRBV7-3 combines with J gene TRBJ1-1; D call uncertain. CDR3 size: 14 residues. CDR1 SGHTA and CDR2 FQGTGA come from the germline V gene. V lost 0 bases and J 3 bases, leaving 8 bases between the germline ends. The CDR3 sequence is CASSLTGPDTEAFF. The CDR3 DNA follows: TGTGCCAGCAGCTTAACAGGTCCGGACACTGAAGCTTTCTTT.

The chain employs TRBV2 and TRBJ1-1; D is uncertain. CDR3 length: 14 amino acids. Germline CDR1 reads SNHLY; CDR2 reads FYNNEI. V was clipped by 4 bases and J by 5 bases, with 14 bases between them. As DNA, the CDR3 is TGTGCCAGCAGTGTGGCAACCAGAGGTACTGAAGCTTTCTTT. Its protein product is CASSVATRGTEAFF.

About this clone itself: One end of the junction varies from germline; a read error may be responsible. The chain links TRBV7-7 to TRBJ2-1; 9 nucleotides match TRBD2. The CDR3 totals 16 residues. Per the germline V gene, CDR1 is SSHAT and CDR2 is FNYEAQ (reference sequence). CDR3 in DNA: TGTGCTAGCAGCCGCGGGGGGGCGGGGCCCCTTAATGAGCAGTTCTTC. Residues: CASSRGGAGPLNEQFF.

The chain links TRBV9 to TRBJ2-3, with D possibly being TRBD1 or TRBD2 (6 bases each). Deletions cut 0 bases from V and 1 base from J, with 12 bases between. Germline V CDR1 and CDR2: SGDLS, YYNGEE. The CDR3 extends over 16 amino acids. The CDR3 DNA sequence: TGTGCCAGCAGCGTAGGAACGGGGGCCCGCACAGATACGCAGTATTTT. Protein product: CASSVGTGARTDTQYF.

The chain employs TRBV10-3 and TRBJ1-1, with 8 nucleotides matching TRBD1. V lost 10 bases and J lost 4; bases outside the gene matches: 5. The CDR3 spans 12 residues. Per germline, CDR1 ENHRY and CDR2 SYGVKD. The CDR3 loop reads CATEQGGTEAFF. CDR3 sequence (DNA): TGTGCCACCGAACAGGGGGGCACTGAAGCTTTCTTT.

This clone was recorded only once. This chain uses TRBV23-1 with TRBJ1-2; 7 nucleotides agree with TRBD1. TRBV23-1 is given ORF status, its function remaining uncertain. This CDR3 comprises 16 residues. The junction had 13 bases not matched to a gene; V was cut back by 2 bases and J by 7 bases. The DNA of the CDR3 is TGCGCCAGCAGTCAAATCGAGGGGGGGTACAGGGGTGGCTACACCTTC. It specifies CASSQIEGGYRGGYTF.

V and J are TRBV7-3 and TRBJ1-1, with D possibly matching TRBD1 (5 bases). Germline V lookup: CDR1 SGHTA, CDR2 FQGTGA. Trimming pared 3 bases from V and 7 bases from J, leaving 15 bases between. The CDR3 consists of 14 residues. CDR3: CASSLAGPTDEAFF. In nucleotides, the CDR3 is TGTGCCAGCAGCTTGGCGGGACCGACTGATGAAGCTTTCTTT.

The rearrangement links TRBV7-9 to TRBJ2-2; weak D call: TRBD2 (6 bases). V was shortened by 0 bases and J by 6 bases, with 11 bases between the two germline ends. Germline V gene lookup returns CDR1 SEHNR and CDR2 FQNEAQ (reference sequence). CDR3 length: 15 amino acids. The CDR3 loop reads CASSLAGRFPGELFF. CDR3 nucleotides: TGTGCCAGCAGCTTAGCGGGGAGGTTCCCCGGGGAGCTGTTTTTT.

The chain uses TRBV3-1 (or the pseudogene TRBV3-2) and TRBJ2-1, with no clear D. CDR1 is LGHDT, CDR2 YNNKEL, per germline (reference sequence). The CDR3 contains 17 residues. Trimming took 0 bases from V and 5 from J, leaving 17 bases between them. The CDR3: CASSQDAPARVNNEQFF. The CDR3 DNA follows: TGTGCCAGCAGCCAAGATGCCCCAGCTAGGGTAAACAATGAGCAGTTCTTC.

The chain recombines TRBV2 with TRBJ1-5, with D possibly TRBD1 on 6 matching bases. V lost 9 bases, J lost 10 bases, and 25 bases lay in between. This CDR3 has 15 amino acids. Germline V CDR1 and CDR2: SNHLY, FYNNEI. Here the CDR3 reads CASDRGVNGGSPQHF. The CDR3 DNA reads as TGTGCCAGTGACCGGGGGGTTAATGGGGGCAGCCCCCAGCATTTT.